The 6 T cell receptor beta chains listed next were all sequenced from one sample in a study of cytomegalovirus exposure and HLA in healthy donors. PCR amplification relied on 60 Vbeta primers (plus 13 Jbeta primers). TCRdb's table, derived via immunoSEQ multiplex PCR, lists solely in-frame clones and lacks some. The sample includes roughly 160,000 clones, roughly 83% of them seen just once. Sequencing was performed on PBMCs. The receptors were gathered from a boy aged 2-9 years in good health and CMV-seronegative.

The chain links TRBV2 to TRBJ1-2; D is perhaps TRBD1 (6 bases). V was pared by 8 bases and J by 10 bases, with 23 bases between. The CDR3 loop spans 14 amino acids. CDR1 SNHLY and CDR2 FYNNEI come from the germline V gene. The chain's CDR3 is CASCMGGAMCDYTF. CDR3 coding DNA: TGTGCCAGCTGTATGGGGGGGGCTATGTGTGACTACACCTTC.

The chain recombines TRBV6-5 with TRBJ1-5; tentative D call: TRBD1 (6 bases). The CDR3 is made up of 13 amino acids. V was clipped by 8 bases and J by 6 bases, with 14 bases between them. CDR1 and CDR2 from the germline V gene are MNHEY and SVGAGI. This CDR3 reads CASGNSGAQPQHF. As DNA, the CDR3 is TGTGCCAGCGGAAACTCAGGGGCTCAGCCCCAGCATTTT.

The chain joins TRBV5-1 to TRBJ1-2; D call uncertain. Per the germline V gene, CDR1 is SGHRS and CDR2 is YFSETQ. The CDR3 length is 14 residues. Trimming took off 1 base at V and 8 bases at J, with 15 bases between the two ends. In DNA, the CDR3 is TGCGCCAGCAGCTTGCTCCTGGAGGGAGGAGGCTACACCTTC. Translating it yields CASSLLLEGGGYTF.

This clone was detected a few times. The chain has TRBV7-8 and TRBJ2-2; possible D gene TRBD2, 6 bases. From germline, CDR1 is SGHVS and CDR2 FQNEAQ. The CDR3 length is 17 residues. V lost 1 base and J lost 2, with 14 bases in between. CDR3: CASSLVGSSVNTGELFF. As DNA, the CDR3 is TGTGCCAGCAGCTTAGTAGGGTCTAGCGTAAACACCGGGGAGCTGTTTTTT.

CDR3 nucleotide sequence: TGTGCCACCAGCAGCCGACCAGGGACATTAGACATTCAGTACTTC. Translation: CATSSRPGTLDIQYF. This rearrangement joins TRBV15 to TRBJ2-4; tentatively, D is TRBD1 (6 bases). Germline CDR1 LNHNV, CDR2 YYDKDF (reference sequence). The CDR3 sequence is 15 residues long. V was clipped by 3 bases and J by 8 bases, with 17 bases between them.

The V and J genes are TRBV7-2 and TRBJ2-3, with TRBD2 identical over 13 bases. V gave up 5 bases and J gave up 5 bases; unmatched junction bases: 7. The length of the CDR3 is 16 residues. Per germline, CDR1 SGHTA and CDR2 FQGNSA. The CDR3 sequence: CASSPTSGGAGDTQYF. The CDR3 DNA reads TGTGCCAGCAGCCCCACTAGCGGGGGGGCCGGAGATACGCAGTATTTT.